These 18 T cell receptor beta chains were all obtained from the same sample, sequenced in a study of blood T cell repertoires in COVID-19 (TCRdb year 2020). The library relied on the immunoSEQ multiplex PCR assay. TCRdb re-hosts the immuneACCESS table, in-frame sequences only. Its copies lack some clones; in the studies checked, an unresolved V gene accounts for under half of them, and the cause for the rest is not known. This sample has about 330,000 clones in its table, and approximately 87% of those were observed once. The ten largest clones take up roughly 5.3% of the sample. Sequencing used PBMCs or T cells enriched from blood (not recorded which). All receptors derive from a woman younger than 45 who had recovered from COVID-19.

The gene calls are TRBV14 and TRBJ2-1; TRBD1 is a possible D gene (5 bases). Trimming removed 0 bases at V and 7 bases at J, with 19 bases between. The CDR3 is 17 residues long. Germline-derived CDR1 and CDR2 are SGHDN and FVKESK. The CDR3 nucleotides read TGTGCCAGCAGCCAAGATAAAGGGGCAGCCCGGCTGAATGAGCAGTTCTTC. This encodes CASSQDKGAARLNEQFF.

DNA for the CDR3: TGTGCCAGCAGCGAGGGACAGGGTCGTGAAAAACTGTTTTTT. It yields the protein CASSEGQGREKLFF. The chain carries TRBV7-2 and TRBJ1-4; TRBD1 matches 9 bases. The CDR3 has 14 residues. The germline V gene encodes CDR1 SGHTA and CDR2 FQGNSA. V was clipped by 5 bases and J by 7 bases; unmatched bases: 5.

The V call is TRBV5-8, the J call TRBJ1-2, with 7 bases lining up with TRBD1. Unmatched junction bases numbered 5, after V lost 1 base and J lost 8 bases. The germline CDR1 and CDR2 sequences are SGHTS and YDEGEE. The CDR3 is made up of 13 amino acids. CDR3 sequence (DNA): TGTGCCAGCAGCTTGAGGTACAGGGGAGGCTACACCTTC. Amino acids: CASSLRYRGGYTF.

J is TRBJ1-6 and V is TRBV7-3; 7 nucleotides line up with TRBD1. The CDR3 totals 15 residues. The V gene end was trimmed by 0 bases and the J gene end by 10 bases; junction bases not matched to a gene: 6. Germline CDR1 reads SGHTA; CDR2 reads FQGTGA. The CDR3 is CASSLTPRDSSPLHF. The DNA for the CDR3 is TGTGCCAGCAGCTTAACCCCCAGGGACAGCTCACCCCTCCACTTT.

The table lists this clone with a few counts. The chain recombines TRBV6-1 with TRBJ1-1; maybe TRBD1 (6 bases). There are 18 residues in the CDR3. Germline V gene lookup returns CDR1 MNHNS and CDR2 SASEGT. V lost 0 bases and J 7 bases, leaving 24 bases between the germline ends. The CDR3 region is CASSEARGGKGYIGEAFF. CDR3 nucleotide sequence: TGTGCCAGCAGTGAAGCCCGGGGGGGCAAGGGGTATATAGGTGAAGCTTTCTTT.

This chain's CDR3 is CASRGRGPYNSPLHF. In DNA, the CDR3 is TGTGCCAGCAGAGGGAGGGGCCCCTATAATTCACCCCTCCACTTT. V is TRBV6-5 and J is TRBJ1-6, with D possibly being TRBD1 (5 bases). The V end lost 6 bases, the J end lost 2 bases, and 11 bases lay between the germline ends. There are 15 residues in the CDR3. Germline V CDR1 and CDR2: MNHEY, SVGAGI.

This chain uses TRBV5-4 with TRBJ1-4; 10 bases are a match to TRBD1. Germline values: CDR1 SGHNT, CDR2 YYREEE (reference sequence). The CDR3 runs 19 residues. The ends lost 0 bases at V and 0 bases at J; junction bases unmatched: 8. The chain's CDR3 is CASSLDGRTGGATNEKLFF. The CDR3, as DNA: TGTGCCAGCAGCTTGGACGGGCGGACAGGGGGTGCAACTAATGAAAAACTGTTTTTT.

Turning to this clone: This specimen includes other DNA sequences encoding the same CDR3. The chain combines TRBV6-5 with TRBJ1-2, with TRBD1 identical over 7 bases. The CDR3 totals 13 residues. Germline V gene lookup returns CDR1 MNHEY and CDR2 SVGAGI. V gave up 6 bases and J gave up 8 bases; unmatched junction bases: 9. CDR3 protein: CASSYRQGGGYTF. CDR3 nucleotides: TGTGCCAGCAGCTACCGACAGGGAGGAGGCTACACCTTC.

This chain links TRBV12-3 or TRBV12-4 with TRBJ2-2; 7 bases are a match to TRBD2. The CDR3 length is 13 residues. V gave up 6 bases and J gave up 4 bases; unmatched junction bases: 2. CDR3 residues: CASSWGGTGELFF. For the CDR3, the DNA is TGTGCCAGCAGCTGGGGGGGCACCGGGGAGCTGTTTTTT.

This clone appeared a few times. The chain combines TRBV13 with TRBJ1-2; perhaps TRBD1 as D (5 bases). Between the trimmed V and J ends, which lost 7 bases and 6 bases, there was a span of 18 bases. This CDR3 region has 14 residues. Germline V gene sequence: CDR1 PRHDT, CDR2 FYEKMQ (reference sequence). The chain's CDR3 is CASTRGGGKDGYTF. CDR3 in DNA: TGTGCCAGCACCCGGGGCGGGGGTAAAGATGGCTACACCTTC.

The chain links TRBV4-1 to TRBJ1-1; D is ambiguous. CDR1 is MGHRA and CDR2 is YSYEKL in the germline V gene. This CDR3 is 11 amino acids long. Trimming cost V 4 bases and J 11 bases, with 11 bases left between them. CDR3 in amino acids: CASSLGGQAFF. The CDR3 nucleotides are TGCGCCAGCAGCCTCGGTGGGCAGGCTTTCTTT.

This chain links TRBV5-6 with TRBJ1-2; D ambiguous. CDR1 and CDR2 (germline): SGHDT, YYEEEE. V lost 2 bases to trimming and J lost 5 bases, with 10 bases between them. The CDR3 loop spans 13 amino acids. The DNA for the CDR3 is TGTGCCAGCAGCTTCAGACGGGTATATGGCTACACCTTC. As protein: CASSFRRVYGYTF.

The rearrangement joins TRBV7-9 to TRBJ1-4; possible D gene TRBD1, 5 bases. The CDR3 length is 15 residues. V dropped 1 base and J dropped 6 bases, with 12 bases sitting between them. Germline loops: CDR1 SEHNR, CDR2 FQNEAQ (reference sequence). This CDR3 is CASSLVSRVDEKLFF. The CDR3 DNA follows: TGTGCCAGCAGCTTAGTGAGCAGGGTGGATGAAAAACTGTTTTTT.

This clone was seen once. The V call is TRBV5-1, the J call TRBJ1-2; D is perhaps TRBD1 (6 bases). Between the trimmed V and J ends, which lost 0 bases and 6 bases, there was a span of 9 bases. The CDR3 is 13 amino acids. CDR1 is SGHRS and CDR2 is YFSETQ in the germline V gene. Here the CDR3 reads CASSLGAGDGYTF. Here the CDR3 DNA reads TGCGCCAGCAGCTTGGGCGCAGGGGATGGCTACACCTTC.

This chain joins TRBV11-3 and TRBJ1-2, with D uncertain. V was clipped by 4 bases and J by 5 bases, with 17 bases between them. Per germline, CDR1 SGHNT and CDR2 YENEEA. This CDR3 region has 15 residues. Here the CDR3 reads CASSWAPAATYGYTF. DNA for the CDR3: TGTGCCAGCAGCTGGGCCCCGGCAGCAACGTATGGCTACACCTTC.

This sequence joins TRBV2 and TRBJ2-1; D might be TRBD2 (6 bases). The CDR3 consists of 13 residues. The germline V gene encodes CDR1 SNHLY and CDR2 FYNNEI. The ends were cut back, 5 bases at V and 3 bases at J, with 8 bases in the middle. The CDR3 protein is CASSYGGYNEQFF. The CDR3 DNA follows: TGTGCCAGCAGTTACGGGGGCTACAATGAGCAGTTCTTC.

Points on this clone: The same CDR3 can be traced to other DNA sequences in this sample. The V and J genes are TRBV11-2 and TRBJ2-1; 12 bases are shared with TRBD2. The V gene end was trimmed by 5 bases and the J gene end by 10 bases; junction bases not matched to a gene: 9. The CDR3 sequence is 15 residues long. Germline loops: CDR1 SGHAT, CDR2 FQNNGV. As DNA, the CDR3 is TGTGCCAGCAGCCTCTCTAGCGGGGGGGCCAGAGAGCAGTTCTTC. It codes for CASSLSSGGAREQFF. Looking up the rest from reference TRBV11-2 and TRBJ2-1 gives the full variable domain: EAGVAQSPRYKIIEKRQSVAFWCNPISGHATLYWYQQILGQGPKLLIQFQNNGVVDDSQLPKDRFSAERLKGVDSTLKIQPAKLEDSAVYLCASSLSSGGAREQFFGPGTRLTVL.

The rearrangement joins TRBV11-2 to TRBJ1-6; the match to TRBD1 covers 8 bases. Per germline, CDR1 SGHAT and CDR2 FQNNGV. V lost 6 bases and J lost 3; bases outside the gene matches: 7. CDR3 length: 16 amino acids. CDR3 sequence (DNA): TGTGCCAGCAGACCTGAAGACAGGGGCTATAATTCACCCCTCCACTTT. This gives the protein CASRPEDRGYNSPLHF.